This T cell receptor (beta chain) appears in the sequencing data of a study of blood T cell repertoires in COVID-19. This table comes from immunoSEQ multiplex PCR, and its TCRdb copy is limited to in-frame clones, with some not included. The profile shows roughly 200,000 clones, around 88% of them singletons. J gave up 11 bases and V 5 bases, and 7 bases lay outside the gene matches. CDR1 and CDR2 from the germline V gene are LGHNT and FRNRAP. The CDR3 runs to 14 residues. The rearrangement uses TRBV12-5 and TRBJ2-1; 12 nucleotides line up with TRBD2. The origin of this receptor is a woman in her 30s with acute or convalescent COVID-19. The material sequenced was peripheral blood. The CDR3 nucleotides are TGTGCTAGTGGTGGACTAGCGGGAATAACCAAGCAGTTCTTC. It codes for CASGGLAGITKQFF.